Listed below are T cell receptor beta chains from one sample, sequenced in a study of immune heterogeneity within non-small cell lung tumors. TCRdb reprocessed the multiplex PCR reads via MiXCR and lists one record per CDR3 protein. The sample holds fewer than 12,000 distinct CDR3 sequences, just under 30% seen once. The sequencing sample was made of lung tumor tissue. These receptors were collected from a woman aged 55-69 years with non-small cell lung cancer. The conserved cysteine and the conserved F or W are not part of the CDR3 here. Each record gives: clone size, D gene, V gene, J gene, CDR3 protein. A D gene is named only where the DNA matches it firmly. A clone size is listed for some rows: how often the clone was seen (once, few, many), or a class if it is expanded.

.	.	TRBV11-2	TRBJ1-1	ASSPRRGRATEAF
few	.	TRBV12-3/TRBV12-4	TRBJ2-5	ANSLPETQETQY
once	TRBD1	TRBV28	TRBJ2-5	ASITRTGQETQY
many	TRBD1	TRBV11-2	TRBJ2-7	ASSLEGGGTGPPY
.	.	TRBV27	TRBJ2-6	ASRSGRNSGANVLT
.	TRBD1	TRBV6-1	TRBJ2-7	ASSERTGGRYEQY
medium-sized	.	TRBV20-1	TRBJ1-1	SARGPITEAF
medium-sized	.	TRBV28	TRBJ2-7	ASSRVSGSSYEQY
medium-sized	TRBD2	TRBV9	TRBJ2-7	ASSVATSGEYEQY
.	.	TRBV20-1	TRBJ1-4	SARVGPNHNEKLF
few	TRBD2	TRBV2	TRBJ2-1	ASSVGLAGDEQF
.	.	TRBV4-2	TRBJ2-2	ASSPGGNTGELF
.	.	TRBV7-3	TRBJ2-1	ASSPTVVSYNEQF
many	.	TRBV2	TRBJ2-3	ASRRSGHTDTQY
few	TRBD1	TRBV20-1	TRBJ1-5	SARVPTGGLGNQPQH
few	.	TRBV20-1	TRBJ2-3	SARGYRVLLADTQY
.	.	TRBV29-1	TRBJ2-3	SVEVRSRGTDTQY
medium-sized	TRBD1	TRBV7-2	TRBJ2-7	ASSSDRGRLEQY
.	.	TRBV2	TRBJ2-4	ASSREPKNIQY
many	TRBD1	TRBV20-1	TRBJ1-5	SATTGGTRQPQH
few	.	TRBV12-3/TRBV12-4	TRBJ2-5	ASSLPETQETQY
.	.	TRBV19	TRBJ2-1	ASSIKNTNEQF
many	TRBD2	TRBV5-1	TRBJ2-1	ASSFGLAAHNEQF
many	.	TRBV9	TRBJ2-3	ASSVVQGADTQY
.	TRBD2	TRBV27	TRBJ2-3	AARRGSGGADTQY
many	TRBD2	TRBV20-1	TRBJ2-1	SVRSSGLQF
few	.	TRBV6-2/TRBV6-3	TRBJ2-2	ASTFKDTGELF
few	.	TRBV19	TRBJ2-5	ASSIAANWETQY
.	TRBD1	TRBV7-3	TRBJ2-7	ASSKTVGQGYGQY
.	TRBD2	TRBV20-1	TRBJ2-1	SAINPTSGNEQF
few	TRBD2	TRBV4-2	TRBJ2-3	ASSQGTSPRDTQY
medium-sized	.	TRBV18	TRBJ1-5	ASSERSQPQH
medium-sized	.	TRBV27	TRBJ2-1	ASSHRGPGGNEQF
few	TRBD1	TRBV5-6	TRBJ1-1	ASSYGQGGEAF
many	TRBD1	TRBV4-1	TRBJ1-2	ASSQDWGTGGAGGYT
many	TRBD1	TRBV7-9	TRBJ2-6	ASSVTGGSGANVLT
many	.	TRBV3-1	TRBJ2-6	ASSQDWSSGANVLT
.	.	TRBV10-3	TRBJ2-7	AISESRGTTTYEQY
.	TRBD2	TRBV6-4	TRBJ2-1	ASSLSGSGEQF
medium-sized	.	TRBV20-1	TRBJ1-1	SARDNLNTEAF
medium-sized	TRBD2	TRBV5-1	TRBJ2-1	ASSLIVAGGHNEQF
medium-sized	TRBD1	TRBV10-2	TRBJ2-7	ASQGAYEQY
many	TRBD1	TRBV6-1	TRBJ1-2	ASRDRGLGYGYT
.	.	TRBV6-1	TRBJ2-6	ASSRGASGYSGANVLT
medium-sized	TRBD2	TRBV2	TRBJ2-2	ASKSAGVSGELF
.	.	TRBV7-2	TRBJ2-7	ASSLSRDSYEQY
many	.	TRBV2	TRBJ2-2	ASSFRTLVGTGELF
medium-sized	.	TRBV5-1	TRBJ2-7	ASSLSSSSYEQY
.	TRBD2	TRBV27	TRBJ2-3	ASRSRLAGGRDTQY
.	.	TRBV9	TRBJ2-1	ASNGGEVYNEQF
many	.	TRBV9	TRBJ2-6	ASSVAGSGANVLT
.	.	TRBV19	TRBJ2-7	ASSITPVLGENEQY
medium-sized	TRBD1	TRBV7-2	TRBJ1-4	ASSLPDRAYEKLF
few	.	TRBV5-4	TRBJ1-1	ASSRGGGNTEAF
medium-sized	TRBD1	TRBV20-1	TRBJ1-2	SESDLGAGGFGYT
.	.	TRBV9	TRBJ2-7	ASSTGTATYEQY
medium-sized	.	TRBV2	TRBJ1-3	ASGNRAGNTIY
medium-sized	TRBD2	TRBV2	TRBJ2-7	ASKFGRATYEQY
.	.	TRBV5-1	TRBJ1-4	ATTHSKVLKGPSNEKLF
once	TRBD1	TRBV2	TRBJ2-7	ASSVAGGTYEQY